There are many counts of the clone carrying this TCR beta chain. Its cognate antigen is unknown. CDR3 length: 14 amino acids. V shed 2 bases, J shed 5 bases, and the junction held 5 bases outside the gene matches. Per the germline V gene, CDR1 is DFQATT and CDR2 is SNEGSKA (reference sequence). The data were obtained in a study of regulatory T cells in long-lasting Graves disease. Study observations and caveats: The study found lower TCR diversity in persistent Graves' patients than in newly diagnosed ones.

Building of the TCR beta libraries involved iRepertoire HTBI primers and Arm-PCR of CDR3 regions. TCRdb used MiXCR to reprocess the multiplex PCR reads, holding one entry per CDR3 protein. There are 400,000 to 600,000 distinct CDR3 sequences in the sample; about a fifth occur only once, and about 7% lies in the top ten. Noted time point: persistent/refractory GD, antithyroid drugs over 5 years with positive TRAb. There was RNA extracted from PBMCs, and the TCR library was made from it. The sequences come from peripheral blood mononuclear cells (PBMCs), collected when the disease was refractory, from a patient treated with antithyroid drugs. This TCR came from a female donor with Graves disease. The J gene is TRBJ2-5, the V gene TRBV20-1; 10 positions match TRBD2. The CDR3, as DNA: TGCAGTGCTAGAAAGCGGGGGGGCAGTGAGACCCAGTACTTC. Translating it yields CSARKRGGSETQYF.